Listed below are T cell receptor beta chains from one sample, sequenced in a study of blood T cell repertoires in COVID-19. Assay used: immunoSEQ multiplex PCR; TCRdb lists only in-frame clones, some missing. This sample yields around 140,000 clones, of which about 81% are seen a single time; approximately 17% belongs to the top ten. Material: peripheral blood. These TCRs come from a woman of 80 years or more with acute or convalescent COVID-19. Both conserved end residues are part of each CDR3. A D gene is named only where the DNA matches it firmly. Not every row has a clone size; where given, it reads once, few, many or a size class.

D gene	V gene	clone size	J gene	CDR3 protein	CDR3 DNA
TRBD1	TRBV6-5	-	TRBJ1-4	CASRRQGREKLFF	TGTGCCAGCAGGAGACAGGGGCGTGAAAAACTGTTTTTT
TRBD2	TRBV5-1	few	TRBJ2-5	CASSLEGRGGETQYF	TGCGCCAGCAGCTTGGAAGGGAGGGGAGGAGAGACCCAGTACTTC
TRBD1	TRBV7-8	-	TRBJ2-7	CASSRDRQYEQYF	TGTGCCAGCAGCCGGGACAGACAATACGAGCAGTACTTC
-	TRBV11-2	-	TRBJ1-6	CASSLEGREHSPLHF	TGTGCCAGCAGCTTAGAGGGCAGGGAACATTCACCCCTCCACTTT
TRBD2	TRBV7-7	-	TRBJ2-2	CASSSQTSGSFVTGELFF	TGTGCCAGCAGCTCGCAGACTAGCGGGTCGTTTGTCACCGGGGAGCTGTTTTTT
-	TRBV7-2	few	TRBJ1-1	CASSRQGNTEAFF	TGTGCCAGCAGCCGCCAGGGGAACACTGAAGCTTTCTTT
TRBD2	TRBV10-3	-	TRBJ2-5	CAISETTSSMETQYF	TGTGCCATCAGTGAGACGACTAGCAGTATGGAGACCCAGTACTTC
TRBD1	TRBV3-1/TRBV3-2	-	TRBJ1-1	CASSLQGARTEAFF	TGTGCCAGCAGTCTCCAGGGGGCGCGCACTGAAGCTTTCTTT
-	TRBV5-5	-	TRBJ1-5	CASRQSAGSNNQPQHF	TGTGCCAGCAGGCAAAGCGCTGGGAGCAACAATCAGCCCCAGCATTTT
TRBD1	TRBV19	-	TRBJ1-2	CASRGPGQGVGGYTF	TGTGCCAGTAGGGGACCGGGACAGGGGGTCGGTGGCTACACCTTC
TRBD1	TRBV25-1	-	TRBJ1-1	CASRSGTGLEAFF	TGTGCCAGCAGGTCGGGGACAGGGTTAGAAGCTTTCTTT
TRBD2	TRBV7-8	-	TRBJ2-3	CASTKNRLAGRDTQYF	TGTGCCAGCACCAAAAATCGACTAGCGGGGAGAGATACGCAGTATTTT
TRBD1	TRBV24-1	-	TRBJ2-3	CATSEGGRAQYF	TGTGCCACCAGTGAAGGGGGCAGGGCCCAATATTTT
TRBD1	TRBV27	-	TRBJ1-4	CASSAPGGNEKLFF	TGTGCCAGCAGTGCGCCAGGGGGAAATGAAAAACTGTTTTTT
-	TRBV2	-	TRBJ1-1	CASRREHLNTEAFF	TGTGCCAGCAGGAGGGAGCATCTGAACACTGAAGCTTTCTTT
-	TRBV18	-	TRBJ1-2	CASSPRTETINYGYTF	TGTGCCAGCTCACCAAGGACAGAGACCATTAACTATGGCTACACCTTC
-	TRBV7-2	-	TRBJ1-1	CASNLSGQNTEAFF	TGTGCCAGCAACTTATCCGGACAGAACACTGAAGCTTTCTTT
TRBD1	TRBV7-9	-	TRBJ1-2	CASSLGQGYGYTF	TGTGCCAGCAGCTTAGGACAGGGCTATGGCTACACCTTC
TRBD1	TRBV30	-	TRBJ1-2	CAWEVRRGLKGYTF	TGTGCCTGGGAGGTTCGCAGGGGGCTAAAGGGCTACACCTTC
-	TRBV11-3	few	TRBJ2-5	CASSLDLEVWGRGETQYF	TGTGCCAGCAGCTTAGATTTGGAGGTGTGGGGGCGAGGGGAGACCCAGTACTTC
TRBD2	TRBV27	-	TRBJ2-3	CASQGRGAGADTQYF	TGTGCCAGCCAAGGGAGGGGAGCAGGTGCAGATACGCAGTATTTT
-	TRBV4-3	once	TRBJ1-5	CASSQDSQLNQPQHF	TGCGCCAGCAGCCAAGATAGCCAGCTCAATCAGCCCCAGCATTTT
TRBD2	TRBV5-1	-	TRBJ2-1	CASSSEDMAGGGHEQFF	TGCGCCAGCAGCTCCGAAGATATGGCGGGAGGGGGCCATGAGCAGTTCTTC
TRBD2	TRBV27	few	TRBJ2-2	CASSLLAGGIIGELFF	TGTGCCAGCAGTCTCCTAGCGGGGGGGATAATCGGGGAGCTGTTTTTT
-	TRBV6-2/TRBV6-3	many	TRBJ1-6	CASSYSGTIGNSPLHF	TGTGCCAGCAGTTACTCCGGGACAATCGGTAATTCACCCCTCCACTTT
-	TRBV19	few	TRBJ1-5	CASSIPRYSNQPQHF	TGTGCCAGTAGTATCCCCAGATATAGCAATCAGCCCCAGCATTTT
TRBD2	TRBV6-6	once	TRBJ2-1	CASSPASGGAYEQFF	TGTGCCAGCAGTCCGGCTAGCGGGGGGGCATATGAGCAGTTCTTC
-	TRBV2	-	TRBJ1-4	CASSELRRTNEKLFF	TGTGCCAGCAGTGAGCTGCGGAGGACTAATGAAAAACTGTTTTTT
TRBD2	TRBV7-2	-	TRBJ2-1	CASSLSSGGFDEQFF	TGTGCCAGCAGCCTCTCTAGCGGGGGGTTCGATGAGCAGTTCTTC
-	TRBV12-3/TRBV12-4	few	TRBJ1-2	CASSFNSYYGYTF	TGTGCCAGCAGTTTTAACTCCTACTATGGCTACACCTTC
TRBD2	TRBV7-2	-	TRBJ2-7	CASSLGLAASYEQYF	TGTGCCAGCAGCTTAGGACTAGCGGCATCCTACGAGCAGTACTTC
-	TRBV29-1	-	TRBJ1-5	CSVAVDGGDQPQHF	TGCAGCGTTGCAGTGGACGGGGGAGATCAGCCCCAGCATTTT
-	TRBV11-2	once	TRBJ1-5	CASSLGGGQPQHF	TGTGCCAGCAGCTTAGGGGGCGGTCAGCCCCAGCATTTT
TRBD1	TRBV30	-	TRBJ1-1	CAWSPQGAVNTEAFF	TGTGCCTGGAGTCCCCAGGGGGCGGTGAACACTGAAGCTTTCTTT
TRBD2	TRBV7-9	-	TRBJ2-5	CASSRGLAGETQYF	TGTGCCAGCAGCCGTGGACTAGCGGGGGAGACCCAGTACTTC
-	TRBV10-1	-	TRBJ2-7	CASSESGSGEQYF	TGCGCCAGCAGTGAGTCCGGGTCGGGGGAGCAGTACTTC
-	TRBV5-1	few	TRBJ2-6	CASSLAFSISGANVLTF	TGCGCCAGCAGCTTGGCCTTCAGTATATCTGGGGCCAACGTCCTGACTTTC
-	TRBV4-1	-	TRBJ1-1	CASSKGGSSGTEAFF	TGCGCCAGCAGCAAGGGGGGGTCCTCGGGGACTGAAGCTTTCTTT
TRBD2	TRBV7-2	-	TRBJ2-5	CASSSTSGKQETQYF	TGTGCCAGCAGCTCCACTAGCGGGAAACAAGAGACCCAGTACTTC
TRBD1	TRBV10-3	-	TRBJ1-5	CAIRGTASNQPQHF	TGTGCCATCAGAGGGACAGCTAGCAATCAGCCCCAGCATTTT
TRBD1	TRBV7-2	-	TRBJ2-7	CASSLGTGPTYEQYF	TGTGCCAGCAGCTTAGGGACAGGGCCTACCTACGAGCAGTACTTC
-	TRBV6-5	-	TRBJ1-1	CASSYSGAQTEAFF	TGTGCCAGCAGTTACTCAGGGGCCCAGACTGAAGCTTTCTTT